The 5 T cell receptor beta chains in this list originate from one sample, sequenced in a study of T cell responses to AZD1222 COVID-19 vaccine. Sequenced by immunoSEQ multiplex PCR; TCRdb stores in-frame clones only, minus some. The repertoire holds some 180,000 clones, around 93% seen once, with around 0.93% in the top ten. The sequencing used peripheral blood, collected 28 days after the second dose of the MenACWY control vaccine. Receptors originate from an adult who received the MenACWY meningococcal vaccine as a control.

J is TRBJ1-2 and V is TRBV5-6, with 7 positions matching TRBD1. Germline lookup yields CDR1 SGHDT and CDR2 YYEEEE. The CDR3 loop spans 15 amino acids. V lost 4 bases to trimming and J lost 4 bases; unmatched junction nucleotides: 10. The DNA of the CDR3 is TGTGCCAGCAGCCTTGACAGGGTCTTCGGCTATGGCTACACCTTC. As protein: CASSLDRVFGYGYTF.

This chain connects TRBV29-1 to TRBJ1-3; 7 bases fit TRBD1. Germline trimming cut 6 bases from V and 0 bases from J; bases unmatched to any gene: 8. Germline V gene data show CDR1 as SQVTM and CDR2 as ANQGSEA. The CDR3 runs to 15 residues. The chain's CDR3 is CSVSTGAGSGNTIYF. CDR3 coding DNA: TGCAGCGTCTCCACAGGGGCCGGCTCTGGAAACACCATATATTTT.

This clone was seen just once. The chain links TRBV28 to TRBJ1-2; D remains unclear. The CDR3 has 16 residues. Germline CDR1 reads MDHEN; CDR2 reads SYDVKM. V dropped 5 bases and J dropped 2 bases, with 18 bases sitting between them. This chain's CDR3 is CASSVGSVGKNYGYTF. CDR3 sequence (DNA): TGTGCCAGCAGTGTCGGGTCGGTCGGGAAAAACTATGGCTACACCTTC.

This clone has only one observation. The rearrangement links TRBV7-3 to TRBJ2-1; D may correspond to TRBD1 or TRBD2 (5 bases each). Per germline, CDR1 SGHTA and CDR2 FQGTGA. Between the trimmed V and J ends, which lost 5 bases and 15 bases, there was a span of 20 bases. The CDR3 sequence is 13 residues long. The CDR3 reads CASSPQGKGVRFF. CDR3 DNA: TGTGCCAGCAGCCCCCAGGGTAAGGGAGTAAGGTTCTTC.

This sequence joins TRBV30 and TRBJ2-1; D is perhaps TRBD1 or TRBD2 (5 bases each). CDR3 length equals 17 residues. Per germline, CDR1 GTSNPN and CDR2 SVGIG (reference sequence). V was pared by 1 base and J by 2 bases, with 18 bases between. The CDR3 protein is CAWSARPGTRTYNEQFF. The CDR3 DNA reads TGTGCCTGGAGTGCCCGTCCCGGGACCAGAACCTACAATGAGCAGTTCTTC. The whole variable domain, remainder taken from reference TRBV30 and TRBJ2-1, is SQTIHQWPATLVQPVGSPLSLECTVEGTSNPNLYWYRQAAGRGLQLLFYSVGIGQISSEVPQNLSASRPQDRQFILSSKKLLLSDSGFYLCAWSARPGTRTYNEQFFGPGTRLTVL.